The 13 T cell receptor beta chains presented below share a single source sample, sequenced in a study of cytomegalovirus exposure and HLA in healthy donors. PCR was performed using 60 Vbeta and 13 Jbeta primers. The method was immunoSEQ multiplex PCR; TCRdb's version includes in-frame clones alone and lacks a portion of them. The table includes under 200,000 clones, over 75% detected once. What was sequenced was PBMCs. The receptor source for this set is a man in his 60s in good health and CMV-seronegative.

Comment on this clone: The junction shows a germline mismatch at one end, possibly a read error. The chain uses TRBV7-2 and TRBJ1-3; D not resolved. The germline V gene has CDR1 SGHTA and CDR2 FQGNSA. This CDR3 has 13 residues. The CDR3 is CASSLVEGNAIYF. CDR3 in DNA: TGTGCCAGCAGCTTAGTGGAGGGAAACGCCATATATTTT.

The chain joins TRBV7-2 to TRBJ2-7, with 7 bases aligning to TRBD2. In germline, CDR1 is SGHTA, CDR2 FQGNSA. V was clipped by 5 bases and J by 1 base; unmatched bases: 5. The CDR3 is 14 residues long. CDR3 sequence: CASSLPGRSYEQYF. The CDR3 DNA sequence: TGTGCCAGCAGCCTCCCCGGGAGGTCCTACGAGCAGTACTTC.

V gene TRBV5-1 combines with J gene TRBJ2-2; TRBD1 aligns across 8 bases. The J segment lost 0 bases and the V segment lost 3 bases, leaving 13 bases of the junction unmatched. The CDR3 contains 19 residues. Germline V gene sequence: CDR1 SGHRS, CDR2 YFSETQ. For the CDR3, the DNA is TGCGCCAGCAGCTACACCGGGACAGGTACCCTATCGAACACCGGGGAGCTGTTTTTT. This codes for CASSYTGTGTLSNTGELFF.

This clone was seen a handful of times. CDR3 loop: CASSTHRERGKTEAFF. CDR3 nucleotides: TGTGCCAGCAGCACCCACAGGGAAAGGGGAAAGACTGAAGCTTTCTTT. J is TRBJ1-1 and V is TRBV9; D may be TRBD1 (6 bases). Germline V gene data show CDR1 as SGDLS and CDR2 as YYNGEE. The CDR3 loop spans 16 amino acids. The V end lost 4 bases, the J end lost 5 bases, and 21 bases lay between the germline ends.

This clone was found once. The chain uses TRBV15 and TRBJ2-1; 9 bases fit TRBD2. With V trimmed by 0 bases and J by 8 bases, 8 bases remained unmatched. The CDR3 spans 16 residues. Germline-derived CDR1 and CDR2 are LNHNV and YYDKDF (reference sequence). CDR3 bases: TGTGCCACCAGCAGAGATTATGGCGGGAGGGCCTATGAGCAGTTCTTC. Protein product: CATSRDYGGRAYEQFF. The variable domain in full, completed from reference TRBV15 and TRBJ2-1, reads DAMVIQNPRYQVTQFGKPVTLSCSQTLNHNVMYWYQQKSSQAPKLLFHYYDKDFNNEADTPDNFQSRRPNTSFCFLDIRSPGLGDTAMYLCATSRDYGGRAYEQFFGPGTRLTVL.

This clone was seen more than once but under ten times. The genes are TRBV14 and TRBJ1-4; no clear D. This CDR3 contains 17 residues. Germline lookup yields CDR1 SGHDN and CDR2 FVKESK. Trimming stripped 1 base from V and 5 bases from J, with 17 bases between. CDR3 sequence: CASSQVRGRGGNEKLFF. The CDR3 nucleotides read TGTGCCAGCAGCCAAGTTAGAGGAAGAGGAGGAAATGAAAAACTGTTTTTT.

CDR3 nucleotides: TGTGCCAGCAGGGCCGGGACAGGGGTTAATTCACCCCTCCACTTT. It is translated as CASRAGTGVNSPLHF. The V gene is TRBV2, the J gene TRBJ1-6, with 10 bases that match TRBD1. CDR3 length: 15 amino acids. The V gene end was trimmed by 6 bases and the J gene end by 6 bases; junction bases not matched to a gene: 5. Per germline, CDR1 SNHLY and CDR2 FYNNEI.

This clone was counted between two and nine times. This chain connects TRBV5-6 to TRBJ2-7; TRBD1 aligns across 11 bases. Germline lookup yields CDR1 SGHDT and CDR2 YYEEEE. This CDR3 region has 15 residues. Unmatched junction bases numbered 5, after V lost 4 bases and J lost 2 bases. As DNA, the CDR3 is TGTGCCAGCAGCCCATGGGGACAGGGGGCCTACGAGCAGTACTTC. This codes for CASSPWGQGAYEQYF.

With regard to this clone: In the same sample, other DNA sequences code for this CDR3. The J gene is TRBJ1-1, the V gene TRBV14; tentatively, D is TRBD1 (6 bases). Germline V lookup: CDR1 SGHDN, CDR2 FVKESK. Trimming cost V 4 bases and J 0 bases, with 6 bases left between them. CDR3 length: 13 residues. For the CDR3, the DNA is TGTGCCAGCAGCCGGACAGTGAACACTGAAGCTTTCTTT. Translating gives CASSRTVNTEAFF.

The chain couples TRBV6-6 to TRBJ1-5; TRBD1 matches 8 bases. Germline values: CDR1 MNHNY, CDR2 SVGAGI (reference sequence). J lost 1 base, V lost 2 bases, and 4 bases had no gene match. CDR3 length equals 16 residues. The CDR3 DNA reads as TGTGCCAGCAGTTACCTAGGGACAGGAAGCAATCAGCCCCAGCATTTT. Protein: CASSYLGTGSNQPQHF.

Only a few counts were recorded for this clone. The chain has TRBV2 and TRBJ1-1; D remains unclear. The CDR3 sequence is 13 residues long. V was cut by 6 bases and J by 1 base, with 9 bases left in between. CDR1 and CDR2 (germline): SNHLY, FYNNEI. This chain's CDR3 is CASSLQQNTEAFF. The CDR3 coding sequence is TGTGCCAGCAGCCTTCAACAGAACACTGAAGCTTTCTTT.

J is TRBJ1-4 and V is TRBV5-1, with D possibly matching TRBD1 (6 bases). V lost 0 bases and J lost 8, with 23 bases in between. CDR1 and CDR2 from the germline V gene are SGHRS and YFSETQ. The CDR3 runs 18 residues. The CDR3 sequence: CASSLEGTGLQGREKLFF. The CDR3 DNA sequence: TGCGCCAGCAGCTTGGAAGGAACAGGGTTGCAGGGGAGAGAAAAACTGTTTTTT.

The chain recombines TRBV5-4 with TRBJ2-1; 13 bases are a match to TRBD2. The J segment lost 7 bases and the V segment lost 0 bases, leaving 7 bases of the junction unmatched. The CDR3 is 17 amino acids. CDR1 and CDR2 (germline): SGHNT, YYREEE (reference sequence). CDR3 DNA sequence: TGTGCCAGCAGCTTGGGACTAGCGGGAGGTCGGTGGAATGAGCAGTTCTTC. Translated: CASSLGLAGGRWNEQFF.